Below, 11 T cell receptor beta chains from the same sample are listed, as sequenced in a study of blood T cell repertoires in COVID-19. Produced via immunoSEQ multiplex PCR; TCRdb's table is partial and in-frame only. The sample carries fewer than 250,000 clones, roughly 91% recorded once. Sample: peripheral blood. The source of these receptors is a man aged 25-45 years with COVID-19, enrolled during active disease.

The chain joins TRBV7-9 to TRBJ1-2; 11 bases agree with TRBD1. This CDR3 region has 15 residues. The trim removed 5 bases at V and 4 bases at J, leaving 6 bases unmatched. Germline V gene lookup returns CDR1 SEHNR and CDR2 FQNEAQ (reference sequence). CDR3 sequence reads: CASSLGQGASYGYTF. CDR3 bases: TGTGCCAGCAGCCTCGGACAGGGGGCTTCCTATGGCTACACCTTC.

This chain joins TRBV5-6 and TRBJ2-4; no clear D. Germline CDR1 is SGHDT and CDR2 is YYEEEE. The V and J ends lost 0 bases and 3 bases respectively, with 10 bases between them. This CDR3 spans 15 amino acids. CDR3 DNA sequence: TGTGCCAGCAGCTTGGCTAGTCTAAGCAAAAACATTCAGTACTTC. Translation: CASSLASLSKNIQYF.

This clone was detected only a few times. CDR3 residues: CASTHSWDKNSPLHF. The CDR3 region has the DNA TGTGCCAGCACCCACTCGTGGGACAAGAATTCACCCCTCCACTTT. The chain combines TRBV6-6 with TRBJ1-6; TRBD1 is a possible D gene (6 bases). V lost 7 bases and J 7 bases, leaving 17 bases between the germline ends. Germline V gene sequence: CDR1 MNHNY, CDR2 SVGAGI (reference sequence). The CDR3 runs 15 residues.

This clone was detected once. This chain uses TRBV6-5 with TRBJ2-4; the D gene is possibly TRBD1 (8 bases). This CDR3 spans 15 amino acids. V was clipped by 6 bases and J by 6 bases, with 18 bases between them. The V gene's germline CDR1 is MNHEY and CDR2 SVGAGI. The DNA for the CDR3 is TGTGCCAGCAGCGACCTGACAGGGGAGGGAAACATTCAGTACTTC. It codes for CASSDLTGEGNIQYF.

The V call is TRBV4-1, the J call TRBJ1-4, with 8 bases identical to TRBD1. CDR3 size: 15 residues. CDR1 and CDR2 from the germline V gene are MGHRA and YSYEKL. V lost 1 base and J lost 12; bases outside the gene matches: 10. This chain's CDR3 is CASSQAWEQGEELFF. CDR3 DNA: TGCGCCAGCAGCCAAGCTTGGGAACAGGGGGAGGAACTGTTTTTT.

The gene calls are TRBV19 and TRBJ1-4, with 7 bases identical to TRBD1. The CDR3 is 15 amino acids. Germline CDR1 is LNHDA and CDR2 is SQIVND (reference sequence). The trim removed 8 bases at V and 8 bases at J, leaving 14 bases unmatched. CDR3 nucleotides: TGTGCCAGTCTACCACTGGACAGGACAGTAGAAAAACTGTTTTTT. Amino acids: CASLPLDRTVEKLFF.

This chain joins TRBV20-1 and TRBJ1-1; 10 bases map to TRBD1. Germline trimming cut 3 bases from V and 3 bases from J; bases unmatched to any gene: 4. This CDR3 region has 14 residues. Germline CDR1 DFQATT, CDR2 SNEGSKA (reference sequence). The CDR3 nucleotides are TGCAGTGCTAGTGGGGGACAGGGGTACACTGAAGCTTTCTTT. Protein sequence: CSASGGQGYTEAFF.

The rearrangement links TRBV29-1 to TRBJ2-1, with 7 nucleotides matching TRBD2. The germline gives CDR1 SQVTM, CDR2 ANQGSEA. J lost 1 base, V lost 1 base, and 4 bases had no gene match. The CDR3 has 15 residues. For the CDR3, the DNA is TGCAGCGTTGAAGGGGGGAGGGCGTCCTACAATGAGCAGTTCTTC. This translates into CSVEGGRASYNEQFF.

This chain joins TRBV7-6 and TRBJ1-1, with 10 bases identical to TRBD1. Per the germline V gene, CDR1 is SGHVS and CDR2 is FNYEAQ. V was clipped by 5 bases and J by 0 bases; unmatched bases: 12. CDR3 size: 18 residues. The CDR3 sequence: CASSASGTGVSLNTEAFF. CDR3 bases: TGTGCCAGCAGCGCCTCAGGGACAGGGGTGAGTTTGAACACTGAAGCTTTCTTT.

This sequence joins TRBV2 and TRBJ2-7, with a weak D call TRBD1 (6 bases). The CDR3 consists of 12 residues. Per the germline V gene, CDR1 is SNHLY and CDR2 is FYNNEI. V lost 8 bases and J lost 3, with 11 bases in between. The CDR3 spells CASEGVSYEQYF. Written as DNA, the CDR3 is TGTGCCAGCGAGGGGGTGAGCTACGAGCAGTACTTC.

This chain joins TRBV5-1 and TRBJ1-4; 9 positions match TRBD1. The germline V gene encodes CDR1 SGHRS and CDR2 YFSETQ. This CDR3 spans 15 amino acids. V dropped 0 bases and J dropped 5; count of bases not matched to a gene: 2. Here the CDR3 reads CASSLGDRENEKLFF. CDR3 DNA sequence: TGCGCCAGCAGCTTGGGGGACAGGGAGAATGAAAAACTGTTTTTT.